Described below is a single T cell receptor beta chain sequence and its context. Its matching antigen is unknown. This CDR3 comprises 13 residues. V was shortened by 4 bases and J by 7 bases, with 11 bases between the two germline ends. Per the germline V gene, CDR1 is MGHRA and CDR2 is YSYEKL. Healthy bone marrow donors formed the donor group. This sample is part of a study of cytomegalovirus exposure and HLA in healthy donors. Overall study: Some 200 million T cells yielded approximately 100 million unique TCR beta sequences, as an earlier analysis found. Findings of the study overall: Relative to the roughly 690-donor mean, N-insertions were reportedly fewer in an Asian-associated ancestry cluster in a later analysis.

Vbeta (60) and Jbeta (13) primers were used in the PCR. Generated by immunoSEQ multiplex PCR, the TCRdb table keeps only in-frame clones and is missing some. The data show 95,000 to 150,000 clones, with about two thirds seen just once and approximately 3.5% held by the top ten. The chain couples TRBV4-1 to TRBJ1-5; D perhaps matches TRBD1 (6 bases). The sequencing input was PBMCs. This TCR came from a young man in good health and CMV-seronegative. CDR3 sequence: CASSRPQGQPQHF. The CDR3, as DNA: TGCGCCAGCAGCCGACCACAGGGACAGCCCCAGCATTTT.